These 31 T cell receptor beta chains originate from one sample sequenced in a study of neurological immune-mediated disorders. TCRdb reprocessed the 5' RACE reads via MiXCR and lists one record per CDR3 protein. The sample has 40,000 to 55,000 distinct CDR3 sequences; 2.5% to 3.5% are singletons. Sequences were obtained from PBMCs. These receptor sequences come from a woman in her fifties or sixties with multiple sclerosis.

This clonotype was seen at least ten times. The V and J genes are TRBV7-9 and TRBJ1-1; possibly TRBD1 for D (5 bases). The CDR3 loop spans 15 amino acids. The V end lost 5 bases, the J end lost 0 bases, and 13 bases lay between the germline ends. Germline V CDR1 and CDR2: SEHNR, FQNEAQ (reference sequence). In nucleotides, the CDR3 is TGTGCCAGCAGCCACGGACAAGTCATGAACACTGAAGCTTTCTTT. As protein: CASSHGQVMNTEAFF.

There are many counts of this clonotype. The chain employs TRBV20-1 and TRBJ1-5, with 8 bases that match TRBD1. V lost 3 bases, J lost 6 bases, and 7 bases stayed unmatched. CDR1 and CDR2 from the germline V gene are DFQATT and SNEGSKA (reference sequence). This CDR3 spans 14 amino acids. This CDR3 is CSASDRGLAQPQHF. CDR3 in DNA: TGCAGTGCTAGCGACAGGGGCCTGGCTCAGCCCCAGCATTTT.

This clonotype has ten or more counts. CDR3 nucleotide sequence: TGCGCCAGCAGCTTGCGGGTATCGAACACTGAAGCTTTCTTT. Residues: CASSLRVSNTEAFF. The chain carries TRBV5-1 and TRBJ1-1; D is ambiguous. Trimming stripped 1 base from V and 1 base from J, with 8 bases between. The germline V gene encodes CDR1 SGHRS and CDR2 YFSETQ. CDR3 length equals 14 residues. Based on the CDR3 plus reference TRBV5-1 and TRBJ1-1, the full variable domain is KAGVTQTPRYLIKTRGQQVTLSCSPISGHRSVSWYQQTPGQGLQFLFEYFSETQRNKGNFPGRFSGRQFSNSRSEMNVSTLELGDSALYLCASSLRVSNTEAFFGQGTRLTVV.

This clonotype was seen repeatedly, ten times or more. The chain uses TRBV5-1 and TRBJ2-6, with D unclear. The CDR3 runs to 17 residues. Germline CDR1 reads SGHRS; CDR2 reads YFSETQ. V shed 0 bases and J shed 3 bases, with 13 bases lying between them. DNA for the CDR3: TGCGCCAGCAGCTTGGCGGTGGATGCCGGTGGGGCCAACGTCCTGACTTTC. Translation: CASSLAVDAGGANVLTF.

The sample holds a few counts of this clonotype. J is TRBJ1-5 and V is TRBV20-1, with 7 bases identical to TRBD1. The CDR3 is 12 amino acids. After removal of 3 bases from V and 13 bases from J, the junction contained 9 bases not matched to a gene. The germline V gene encodes CDR1 DFQATT and CDR2 SNEGSKA (reference sequence). The chain's CDR3 is CSASVAGDSQHF. The CDR3, as DNA: TGCAGTGCTAGTGTGGCCGGGGACAGTCAGCATTTT.

This clonotype was detected many times. V and J are TRBV4-1 and TRBJ2-5; D is unresolved. The CDR3 spans 14 residues. Germline V gives CDR1 MGHRA, CDR2 YSYEKL. Deletions cut 0 bases from V and 1 base from J, with 6 bases between. CDR3 in amino acids: CASSQDVVQETQYF. The CDR3 DNA is TGCGCCAGCAGCCAAGATGTTGTCCAAGAGACCCAGTACTTC.

In its sample, this clonotype was seen many times. The CDR3 loop is CSARGAPGVVGYDQETQYF. In nucleotides, the CDR3 is TGCAGTGCTAGAGGGGCTCCGGGTGTGGTGGGGTACGACCAAGAGACCCAGTACTTC. The J gene is TRBJ2-5, the V gene TRBV20-1; the D is unclear. The CDR3 consists of 19 residues. Per germline, CDR1 DFQATT and CDR2 SNEGSKA (reference sequence). V was shortened by 1 base and J by 0 bases, with 24 bases between the two germline ends.

This clonotype is a singleton in its sample. A read error may be the cause here, since a much bigger clone is one base away. The rearrangement joins TRBV5-1 to TRBJ2-3, with D unclear. The CDR3 is 14 amino acids. The V gene's germline CDR1 is SGHRS and CDR2 YFSETQ. Deletions cut 2 bases from V and 4 bases from J, with 11 bases between. In DNA form, the CDR3 reads TGCGCCAGCAGCTTCGCTGGGGTGTCAGATACGCAGTATTTT. Its translation is CASSFAGVSDTQYF.

This clonotype was detected many times. The rearrangement uses TRBV7-9 and TRBJ1-1; D is ambiguous. The germline V gene has CDR1 SEHNR and CDR2 FQNEAQ (reference sequence). Between the trimmed V and J ends, which lost 8 bases and 1 base, there was a span of 11 bases. The CDR3 covers 13 residues. For the CDR3, the DNA is TGTGCCAGCTTTTTTTCTGGGAACACTGAAGCTTTCTTT. It translates to CASFFSGNTEAFF.

This clonotype has a count of ten or more. The V and J genes are TRBV25-1 and TRBJ2-2, with 7 nucleotides matching TRBD2. The ends lost 6 bases at V and 5 bases at J; junction bases unmatched: 12. CDR1 is MGHDK and CDR2 is SYGVNS in the germline V gene. There are 16 residues in the CDR3. In nucleotides, the CDR3 is TGTGCCAGCAGCCCAAGCGGGGCAGGGTTAACCGGGGAGCTGTTTTTT. Residues: CASSPSGAGLTGELFF.

This clonotype was recorded many times. The chain joins TRBV5-6 to TRBJ2-3; perhaps TRBD2 as D (6 bases). Germline V lookup: CDR1 SGHDT, CDR2 YYEEEE. The ends were cut back, 4 bases at V and 2 bases at J, with 17 bases in the middle. CDR3 length: 16 residues. CDR3 in DNA: TGTGCCAGCAGCGGAGCTGGGGGACTCTACACAGATACGCAGTATTTT. Protein product: CASSGAGGLYTDTQYF.

This clonotype was detected many times. This chain joins TRBV29-1 and TRBJ1-1; tentatively, D is TRBD1 (5 bases). The CDR3 sequence is 13 residues long. Deletions cut 4 bases from V and 1 base from J, with 10 bases between. CDR1 SQVTM and CDR2 ANQGSEA come from the germline V gene. The CDR3 spells CSVVVGANTEAFF. CDR3 nucleotide sequence: TGCAGCGTTGTGGTAGGGGCGAACACTGAAGCTTTCTTT.

This clonotype was detected many times. V and J are TRBV20-1 and TRBJ2-5; the match to TRBD2 covers 7 bases. The junction had 5 bases not matched to a gene; V was cut back by 3 bases and J by 1 base. Germline V gene lookup returns CDR1 DFQATT and CDR2 SNEGSKA (reference sequence). This CDR3 contains 14 residues. CDR3 sequence (DNA): TGCAGTGCTAGGGCGGGGGACCGCCAAGAGACCCAGTACTTC. Amino acids: CSARAGDRQETQYF.

Note on this clonotype: Lacking the conserved final phenylalanine or tryptophan, this CDR3 likely reflects a read error. The rearrangement joins TRBV29-1 to TRBJ2-1; 7 bases line up with TRBD2. Germline V gene data show CDR1 as SQVTM and CDR2 as ANQGSEA. The CDR3 runs 14 residues. V dropped 7 bases and J dropped 5; count of bases not matched to a gene: 11. The CDR3 DNA reads TGCAGCGCCGACCGGGAGGAGTGGGACAATGAGCAGTTCCTC. This gives the protein CSADREEWDNEQFL.

This clonotype was seen repeatedly, ten times or more. The rearrangement joins TRBV10-3 to TRBJ2-1; D remains unclear. Germline lookup yields CDR1 ENHRY and CDR2 SYGVKD. CDR3 size: 15 residues. Trimming stripped 2 bases from V and 0 bases from J, with 8 bases between. The CDR3: CAISEDSPSYNEQFF. The CDR3, as DNA: TGTGCCATCAGTGAGGACTCCCCCTCCTACAATGAGCAGTTCTTC.

The table lists this clonotype with many counts. This sequence joins TRBV7-9 and TRBJ1-2; no firm D call. Germline lookup yields CDR1 SEHNR and CDR2 FQNEAQ (reference sequence). V lost 6 bases and J 1 base, leaving 24 bases between the germline ends. This CDR3 is 18 amino acids long. The DNA of the CDR3 is TGTGCCAGCAGTGTTTCCCGCCCGGGTGTTGTTTTTAACTATGGCTACACCTTC. Protein sequence: CASSVSRPGVVFNYGYTF.

The table lists this clonotype with many counts. The chain uses TRBV6-5 and TRBJ2-1; TRBD1 aligns across 8 bases. This CDR3 is 13 amino acids long. Germline loops: CDR1 MNHEY, CDR2 SVGAGI. The ends lost 2 bases at V and 8 bases at J; junction bases unmatched: 2. CDR3 amino acids: CASSYGQGDEQFF. CDR3 coding DNA: TGTGCCAGCAGTTACGGACAGGGCGATGAGCAGTTCTTC.

This clonotype turned up a few times. At one of its ends the junction is not consistent with the germline gene, which may arise from a read error. The genes are TRBV7-7 and TRBJ2-3; D not resolved. From germline, CDR1 is SSHAT and CDR2 FNYEAQ (reference sequence). CDR3 length: 13 residues. This CDR3 reads CASSPRNRDTQYF. The CDR3, as DNA: TGTGCTAGCAGCCCAAGGAACCGAGATACGCAGTATTTT.

This clonotype was observed at least ten times. J is TRBJ2-1 and V is TRBV7-9; 7 positions agree with TRBD1. The ends lost 1 base at V and 8 bases at J; junction bases unmatched: 17. Germline CDR1 is SEHNR and CDR2 is FQNEAQ (reference sequence). CDR3 length: 18 residues. The CDR3 nucleotides read TGTGCCAGCAGCTTAGGGAGCCTCGACAGGGCCAGGTTGTATGAGCAGTTCTTC. It translates to CASSLGSLDRARLYEQFF.

V and J are TRBV2 and TRBJ2-7; 14 nucleotides match TRBD2. V lost 4 bases and J lost 0; bases outside the gene matches: 2. The CDR3 loop spans 16 amino acids. Germline V gene sequence: CDR1 SNHLY, CDR2 FYNNEI. The CDR3 spells CASSGGTSGSSYEQYF. In DNA form, the CDR3 reads TGTGCCAGCAGTGGGGGGACTAGCGGGAGCTCCTACGAGCAGTACTTC.

In its sample, this clonotype was seen many times. The chain couples TRBV5-1 to TRBJ2-7; D tentatively reads TRBD1 or TRBD2 (6 bases each). Germline V gene data show CDR1 as SGHRS and CDR2 as YFSETQ. The CDR3 has 14 residues. The V end was cut by 4 bases, the J end by 2 bases, with 13 bases between. The CDR3 sequence is CASSPGDTAYEQYF. CDR3 in DNA: TGCGCCAGCAGCCCGGGGGACACAGCCTACGAGCAGTACTTC.

CDR3 protein: CSARDRRTGMGQPQHF. The CDR3 nucleotides are TGCAGTGCTAGAGATCGAAGGACAGGGATGGGCCAGCCCCAGCATTTT. The chain joins TRBV20-1 to TRBJ1-5; 8 bases map to TRBD1. The CDR3 has 16 residues. After removal of 0 bases from V and 7 bases from J, the junction contained 11 bases not matched to a gene. Germline CDR1 reads DFQATT; CDR2 reads SNEGSKA (reference sequence).

This clonotype was seen repeatedly, ten times or more. The chain has TRBV7-2 and TRBJ2-1; D tentatively fits TRBD1 or TRBD2 (7 bases each). CDR1 is SGHTA, CDR2 FQGNSA, per germline. The CDR3 has 16 residues. Trimming removed 5 bases from V and 4 bases from J, with 18 bases in between. DNA for the CDR3: TGTGCCAGCAGCCCGAGACAGGGAGGGATTTACAATGAGCAGTTCTTC. Protein product: CASSPRQGGIYNEQFF.

This clonotype showed up many times. The J gene is TRBJ2-1, the V gene TRBV18; 8 positions match TRBD1. The length of the CDR3 is 16 residues. The ends lost 4 bases at V and 7 bases at J; junction bases unmatched: 12. CDR1 and CDR2 (germline): KGHSH, LQKENI. CDR3 region: CASSRVWTGQGNEQFF. The CDR3 DNA sequence: TGTGCCAGCTCACGGGTCTGGACAGGGCAGGGGAATGAGCAGTTCTTC.

This clonotype was counted ten times or more. At one end, the junction sequence differs from germline, possibly due to a read error. The gene calls are TRBV12-3 or TRBV12-4 and TRBJ1-5; perhaps TRBD1 as D (5 bases). This CDR3 comprises 14 residues. This CDR3 reads CASSSYQGNQPQHF. CDR3 sequence (DNA): TGTGCCAGCAGTTCCTACCAGGGCAACCAGCCCCAGCATTTT.

There are many counts of this clonotype. The chain joins TRBV3-1 to TRBJ2-4; either TRBD1 or TRBD2 may supply D (6 bases each). CDR3 length: 17 residues. The germline V and J ends were trimmed by 5 bases and 8 bases, with 25 bases remaining between them. Looked up from germline, CDR1 is LGHDT and CDR2 is YNNKEL (reference sequence). For the CDR3, the DNA is TGTGCCAGCAGCTACCGAAAGGCGGGACACCGGATCGACATTCAGTACTTC. Protein product: CASSYRKAGHRIDIQYF.

There are many counts of this clonotype. CDR3 loop: CASSEEGAVYYEQYF. The DNA for the CDR3 is TGTGCCAGCAGTGAAGAGGGGGCCGTCTACTACGAGCAGTACTTC. V usage is TRBV6-1 and J usage is TRBJ2-7; 7 bases fit TRBD1. This CDR3 region has 15 residues. Germline assignment: CDR1 MNHNS and CDR2 SASEGT. Trimming cost V 1 base and J 3 bases; bases outside gene matches: 6.

This clonotype was detected many times. This rearrangement joins TRBV7-9 to TRBJ2-2; no firm D call. Germline-derived CDR1 and CDR2 are SEHNR and FQNEAQ (reference sequence). CDR3 size: 16 residues. Trimming removed 4 bases from V and 1 base from J, with 13 bases in between. This chain's CDR3 is CASSSPGSKNTGELFF. The DNA for the CDR3 is TGTGCCAGCAGCTCCCCCGGTAGCAAGAACACCGGGGAGCTGTTTTTT.

This clonotype came up many times. The rearrangement links TRBV20-1 to TRBJ1-5; the D is unclear. The V end was cut by 5 bases, the J end by 7 bases, with 15 bases between. This CDR3 contains 13 residues. Germline assignment: CDR1 DFQATT and CDR2 SNEGSKA (reference sequence). The CDR3 spells CSASGRSEQPQHF. CDR3 coding DNA: TGCAGTGCTTCAGGCAGGAGTGAGCAGCCCCAGCATTTT.

Ten or more counts support this clonotype. This rearrangement joins TRBV11-2 to TRBJ2-4; TRBD2 is a possible D gene (6 bases). V was trimmed by 5 bases and J by 6 bases, leaving 17 bases between them. The CDR3 spans 15 residues. Germline CDR1 reads SGHAT; CDR2 reads FQNNGV. The CDR3, as DNA: TGTGCCAGCAGCCTACCCCCCGGGGGAGTAAACATTCAGTACTTC. It yields the protein CASSLPPGGVNIQYF.

This clonotype has ten or more counts. The chain carries TRBV6-5 and TRBJ2-7; 7 positions match TRBD2. There are 15 residues in the CDR3. Germline CDR1 is MNHEY and CDR2 is SVGAGI. The J segment lost 4 bases and the V segment lost 0 bases, leaving 6 bases of the junction unmatched. The DNA for the CDR3 is TGTGCCAGCAGTTACTCCCGCCCTAGCGGATACGAGCAGTACTTC. Its protein is CASSYSRPSGYEQYF.